This entry describes one T cell receptor beta chain. This entry belongs to a study of blood T cell repertoires in COVID-19. TCRdb keeps only in-frame clones here, not all; method: immunoSEQ multiplex PCR. The sample consists of 400,000 to 550,000 clones, about 89% of them appearing once. The V gene's germline CDR1 is KGHSH and CDR2 LQKENI. This CDR3 has 15 residues. Trimming left V 2 bases short and J 2 bases short, with 13 bases between. V is TRBV18 and J is TRBJ2-7; D is ambiguous. This TCR was recovered from a woman aged 30 to 39 with acute or convalescent COVID-19. Sequenced material: peripheral blood. The CDR3: CASSPERVSPYEQYF. The CDR3 nucleotides are TGTGCCAGCTCACCAGAGCGAGTGTCCCCCTACGAGCAGTACTTC.